Sequencing of this T cell receptor (beta chain) was carried out in a study of control samples from healthy donors and cancer patients. Using immunoSEQ multiplex PCR, the repertoire was profiled, and TCRdb retains in-frame clones only, with some absent. The sample carries tens of thousands of clones, roughly 80% recorded once. The sample comprised blood. The receptor comes from a man aged 55 to 70 in good health.

CDR3 in DNA: TGTGCCAGCAGCTCCGGGACAGGAGGCCATAATTCACCCCTCCACTTT. Amino acid sequence: CASSSGTGGHNSPLHF. J is TRBJ1-6 and V is TRBV5-4; 8 nucleotides agree with TRBD1. J was trimmed by 5 bases and V by 3 bases; bases with no gene match: 7. The CDR3 consists of 16 residues. Germline CDR1 reads SGHNT; CDR2 reads YYREEE (reference sequence).